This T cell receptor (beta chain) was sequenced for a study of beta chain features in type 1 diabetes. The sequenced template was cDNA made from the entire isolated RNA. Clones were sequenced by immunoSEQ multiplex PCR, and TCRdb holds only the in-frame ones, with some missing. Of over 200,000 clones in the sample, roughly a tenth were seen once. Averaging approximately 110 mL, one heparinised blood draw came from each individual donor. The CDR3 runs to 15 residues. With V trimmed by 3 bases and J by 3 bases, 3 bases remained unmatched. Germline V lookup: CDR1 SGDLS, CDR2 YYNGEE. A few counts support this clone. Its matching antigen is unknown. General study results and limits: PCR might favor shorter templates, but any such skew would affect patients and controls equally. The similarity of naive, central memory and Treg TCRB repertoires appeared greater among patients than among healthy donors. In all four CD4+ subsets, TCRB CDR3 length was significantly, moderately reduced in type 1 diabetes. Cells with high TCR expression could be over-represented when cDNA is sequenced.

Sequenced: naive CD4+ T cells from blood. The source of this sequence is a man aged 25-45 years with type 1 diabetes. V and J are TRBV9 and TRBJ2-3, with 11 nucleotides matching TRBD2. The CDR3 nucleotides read TGTGCCAGCAGCGCGGGACTAGCGGAAACAGATACGCAGTATTTT. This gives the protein CASSAGLAETDTQYF.